These 14 T cell receptor beta chains were all obtained from the same sample, sequenced in a study of beta chain features in type 1 diabetes. The study reverse transcribed the entire isolated RNA, so it sequenced expressed TCRB transcripts. Measured with immunoSEQ multiplex PCR; TCRdb has only the in-frame clones, and not every one. This sample has roughly 240,000 clones, with 24% found just once. No antigens are known for them. Study results and limitations: The study found moderately but significantly shorter TCRB CDR3s in all four CD4+ subsets of Type 1 diabetes patients.

Input material: naive CD4+ T cells from blood. These receptors all stem from a woman in her thirties with type 1 diabetes.

There are a few counts of this clone. This chain links TRBV5-1 with TRBJ2-2, with TRBD2 matching 10 bases. The junction had 4 bases not matched to a gene; V was cut back by 4 bases and J by 4 bases. Germline CDR1 SGHRS, CDR2 YFSETQ. This CDR3 spans 15 amino acids. The CDR3, as DNA: TGCGCCAGCAGCCCTAGCGGGAGAGGCACCGGGGAGCTGTTTTTT. Encoded protein: CASSPSGRGTGELFF.

This chain links TRBV5-1 with TRBJ2-2, with D unresolved. This CDR3 region has 18 residues. The V gene's germline CDR1 is SGHRS and CDR2 YFSETQ. Trimming shortened V by 1 base and J by 2 bases, and 18 bases separated the two germline ends. The CDR3 region is CASSLSADSITNTGELFF. The CDR3 DNA sequence: TGCGCCAGCAGCTTGTCCGCCGATTCCATTACAAACACCGGGGAGCTGTTTTTT.

Comment on this clone: Other DNA sequences in this sample translate to the same CDR3. The rearrangement joins TRBV5-1 to TRBJ2-3; D is unresolved. Germline V gives CDR1 SGHRS, CDR2 YFSETQ. The length of the CDR3 is 13 residues. V gave up 0 bases and J gave up 6 bases, with 8 bases separating them. The CDR3 sequence is CASSLATSDTQYF. The CDR3 DNA sequence: TGCGCCAGCAGCTTGGCTACCTCGGATACGCAGTATTTT. Full variable domain (missing parts from reference TRBV5-1 and TRBJ2-3): KAGVTQTPRYLIKTRGQQVTLSCSPISGHRSVSWYQQTPGQGLQFLFEYFSETQRNKGNFPGRFSGRQFSNSRSEMNVSTLELGDSALYLCASSLATSDTQYFGPGTRLTVL.

The chain employs TRBV30 and TRBJ2-1, with 13 positions matching TRBD2. The germline CDR1 and CDR2 sequences are GTSNPN and SVGIG (reference sequence). This CDR3 comprises 14 residues. The trim removed 2 bases at V and 6 bases at J, leaving 1 base unmatched. The CDR3: CAWSRTSGGNEQFF. The CDR3 DNA sequence: TGTGCCTGGAGTCGGACTAGCGGGGGCAATGAGCAGTTCTTC.

This clone was observed a handful of times. The rearrangement joins TRBV28 to TRBJ2-1; 8 bases align to TRBD2. Germline V CDR1 and CDR2: MDHEN, SYDVKM. The CDR3 is made up of 14 amino acids. J lost 9 bases, V lost 2 bases, and 6 bases had no gene match. In DNA, the CDR3 is TGTGCCAGCAGTTTAGCCGGGAGGGCCCTTGAGCAGTTCTTC. The encoded protein is CASSLAGRALEQFF.

This clone was recorded a few times. In nucleotides, the CDR3 is TGCAGTGCTCCCCGGACTCATGAGCAGTTCTTC. This codes for CSAPRTHEQFF. This sequence joins TRBV20-1 and TRBJ2-1; perhaps TRBD2 as D (5 bases). Trimming pared 5 bases from V and 8 bases from J, leaving 10 bases between. The germline V gene encodes CDR1 DFQATT and CDR2 SNEGSKA (reference sequence). The length of the CDR3 is 11 residues.

The chain uses TRBV27 and TRBJ1-5; no clear D gene. V gave up 2 bases and J gave up 3 bases, with 14 bases separating them. The length of the CDR3 is 16 residues. Germline-derived CDR1 and CDR2 are MNHEY and SMNVEV (reference sequence). The DNA for the CDR3 is TGTGCCAGCAGTTTAGGGAGCGGAGAATCCAATCAGCCCCAGCATTTT. It is translated as CASSLGSGESNQPQHF.

There are a few counts of this clone. The chain uses TRBV7-2 and TRBJ2-1, with D possibly TRBD2 on 5 matching bases. Trimming took off 1 base at V and 12 bases at J, with 10 bases between the two ends. CDR3 length: 12 amino acids. CDR1 and CDR2 from the germline V gene are SGHTA and FQGNSA. The CDR3 spells CASSLGEGGQFF. CDR3 nucleotide sequence: TGTGCCAGCAGCTTAGGAGAGGGCGGGCAGTTCTTC.

This clone occurred a few times. This rearrangement joins TRBV5-6 to TRBJ2-1; TRBD2 aligns across 7 bases. V lost 2 bases to trimming and J lost 7 bases; unmatched junction nucleotides: 6. Germline V gives CDR1 SGHDT, CDR2 YYEEEE. The CDR3 extends over 14 amino acids. CDR3 residues: CASSLRAGSNEQFF. DNA of the CDR3: TGTGCCAGCAGCTTACGAGCGGGAAGTAATGAGCAGTTCTTC.

This clone was seen more than once but under ten times. The sample holds other DNA sequences that translate to the same CDR3. The gene calls are TRBV7-9 and TRBJ1-1, with D possibly TRBD1 on 6 matching bases. The CDR3 is 13 amino acids. The ends were cut back, 5 bases at V and 1 base at J, with 8 bases in the middle. Germline lookup yields CDR1 SEHNR and CDR2 FQNEAQ (reference sequence). CDR3 coding DNA: TGTGCCAGCAGCCCACAGGGGAACACTGAAGCTTTCTTT. Amino acids: CASSPQGNTEAFF.

This clone was seen a handful of times. The V gene is TRBV5-4, the J gene TRBJ2-6, with D unresolved. The CDR3 runs 15 residues. Germline values: CDR1 SGHNT, CDR2 YYREEE (reference sequence). Trimming took 4 bases from V and 2 from J, leaving 10 bases between them. The CDR3, as DNA: TGTGCCAGCAGCCCCCCTATGACTGGGGCCAACGTCCTGACTTTC. Translated: CASSPPMTGANVLTF.

This clone was seen more than once but under ten times. The CDR3 DNA reads TGCGCCAGCAGTGCACTACCGGGACAGGGGGCCCACGAGCAGTACTTC. It codes for CASSALPGQGAHEQYF. The chain couples TRBV4-1 to TRBJ2-7, with 12 bases fitting TRBD1. This CDR3 comprises 16 residues. Germline-derived CDR1 and CDR2 are MGHRA and YSYEKL. Trimming at V came to 6 bases and at J to 5 bases, leaving 11 bases not matched to a gene.

This clone was seen a handful of times. V and J are TRBV19 and TRBJ2-7, with 9 nucleotides matching TRBD1. The V gene's germline CDR1 is LNHDA and CDR2 SQIVND (reference sequence). Germline trimming cut 6 bases from V and 5 bases from J; bases unmatched to any gene: 5. This CDR3 has 13 residues. CDR3 sequence (DNA): TGTGCCAGTAGCCGGGACAGGGACCACGAGCAGTACTTC. Amino acids: CASSRDRDHEQYF.

This clone has just a few counts. The chain uses TRBV30 and TRBJ2-6, with TRBD1 matching over 11 bases. V trimming: 8 bases; J trimming: 1 base; junction bases outside the gene matches: 13. The CDR3 spans 18 residues. Germline V gene lookup returns CDR1 GTSNPN and CDR2 SVGIG (reference sequence). The CDR3 spells CAQSRTGGYQSGANVLTF. The CDR3 nucleotides are TGTGCCCAATCGAGGACAGGGGGCTATCAGTCTGGGGCCAACGTCCTGACTTTC. The entire variable domain, with the rest obtained from reference TRBV30 and TRBJ2-6, is as follows: SQTIHQWPATLVQPVGSPLSLECTVEGTSNPNLYWYRQAAGRGLQLLFYSVGIGQISSEVPQNLSASRPQDRQFILSSKKLLLSDSGFYLCAQSRTGGYQSGANVLTFGAGSRLTVL.